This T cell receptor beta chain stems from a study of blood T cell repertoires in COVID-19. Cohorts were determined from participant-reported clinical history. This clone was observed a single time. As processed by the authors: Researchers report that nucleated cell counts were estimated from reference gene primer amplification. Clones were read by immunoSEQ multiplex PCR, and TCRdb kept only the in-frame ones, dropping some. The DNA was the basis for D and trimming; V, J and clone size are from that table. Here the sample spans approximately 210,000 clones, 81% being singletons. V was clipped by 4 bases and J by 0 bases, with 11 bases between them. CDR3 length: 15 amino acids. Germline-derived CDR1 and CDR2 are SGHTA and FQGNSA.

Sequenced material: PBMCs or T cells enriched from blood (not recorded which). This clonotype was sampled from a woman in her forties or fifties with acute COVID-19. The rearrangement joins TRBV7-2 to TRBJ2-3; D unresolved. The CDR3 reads CASSSPTRSTDTQYF. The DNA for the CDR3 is TGTGCCAGCAGCTCCCCCACTCGGAGCACAGATACGCAGTATTTT.